Shown below are 21 T cell receptor beta chains from a single sample sequenced in a study of blood T cell repertoires in COVID-19. The data were produced by immunoSEQ multiplex PCR, yet TCRdb's version contains in-frame clones alone and is incomplete. The sample lists over 200,000 clones, around 85% seen once, with around 5% in the top ten. Sample: peripheral blood. The receptors derive from a human donor in a cohort sampled during active COVID-19.

This clone was counted between two and nine times. The J gene is TRBJ2-1, the V gene TRBV7-9, with 13 positions matching TRBD2. V dropped 6 bases and J dropped 7; count of bases not matched to a gene: 3. The CDR3 has 14 residues. The germline CDR1 and CDR2 sequences are SEHNR and FQNEAQ (reference sequence). The CDR3 protein is CASRTSGRGNEQFF. DNA for the CDR3: TGTGCCAGCAGAACTAGCGGGAGGGGTAATGAGCAGTTCTTC.

The gene calls are TRBV10-3 and TRBJ2-7, with D perhaps matching TRBD1 (5 bases). The V end was cut by 7 bases, the J end by 6 bases, with 10 bases between. The length of the CDR3 is 11 residues. Germline V gives CDR1 ENHRY, CDR2 SYGVKD. CDR3 region: CAINQGGEQYF. CDR3 in DNA: TGTGCCATCAACCAGGGCGGCGAGCAGTACTTC.

This sequence joins TRBV7-9 and TRBJ1-1; D is unclear. Between the trimmed V and J ends, which lost 1 base and 9 bases, there was a span of 12 bases. Germline values: CDR1 SEHNR, CDR2 FQNEAQ (reference sequence). This CDR3 has 13 residues. CDR3 loop: CASSLGPQIQAFF. The CDR3 DNA reads TGTGCCAGCAGCTTAGGGCCGCAGATTCAAGCTTTCTTT.

This clone was found once. V is TRBV6-2 or TRBV6-3 and J is TRBJ2-1, with TRBD2 matching over 7 bases. With 3 bases clipped from V and 8 bases from J, the junction kept 7 bases outside the gene matches. From germline, CDR1 is MNHEY and CDR2 SVGEGT. The length of the CDR3 is 14 residues. The CDR3 DNA reads as TGTGCCAGCAGTTATCGGCGGGAGAACGATGAGCAGTTCTTC. It is translated as CASSYRRENDEQFF.

The chain has TRBV5-6 and TRBJ1-2; tentatively, D is TRBD1 (5 bases). There are 14 residues in the CDR3. Germline assignment: CDR1 SGHDT and CDR2 YYEEEE. V dropped 2 bases and J dropped 0 bases, with 8 bases sitting between them. The CDR3 DNA reads TGTGCCAGCAGCTTAATAGGGGCTAACTATGGCTACACCTTC. This encodes CASSLIGANYGYTF.

The genes are TRBV27 and TRBJ1-4; tentative D call: TRBD1 (6 bases). The germline V and J ends were trimmed by 3 bases and 7 bases, with 15 bases remaining between them. The CDR3 runs to 15 residues. Germline CDR1 and CDR2: MNHEY and SMNVEV (reference sequence). The CDR3 nucleotides are TGTGCCAGCAGTTTTTGGGGGGGCGGGAGTGAAAAACTGTTTTTT. Translated: CASSFWGGGSEKLFF.

The chain carries TRBV24-1 and TRBJ1-4; 12 bases fit TRBD1. The CDR3 runs to 18 residues. Germline CDR1 is KGHDR and CDR2 is SFDVKD. V dropped 6 bases and J dropped 1; count of bases not matched to a gene: 8. The CDR3 protein is CATSPGQGAGVTNEKLFF. The CDR3 DNA sequence: TGTGCCACCAGTCCGGGACAGGGGGCAGGGGTAACTAATGAAAAACTGTTTTTT.

CDR3 region: CASSMWEGSNQPQHF. CDR3 DNA: TGTGCCAGTAGTATGTGGGAGGGAAGCAATCAGCCCCAGCATTTT. J is TRBJ1-5 and V is TRBV19; D ambiguous. Germline CDR1 and CDR2: LNHDA and SQIVND (reference sequence). With 3 bases removed from V and 1 base from J, the gap between germline ends came to 10 bases. CDR3 length: 15 residues.

Remarks on this clone: The sample carries other DNA sequences with the same CDR3. This chain uses TRBV24-1 with TRBJ2-3; TRBD2 matches at 7 bases. This CDR3 is built from 15 residues. Germline CDR1 is KGHDR and CDR2 is SFDVKD. Trimming cost V 5 bases and J 0 bases; bases outside gene matches: 4. The CDR3 protein is CATSVVAGSTDTQYF. CDR3 coding DNA: TGTGCCACCAGTGTTGTAGCGGGTAGCACAGATACGCAGTATTTT.

The V call is TRBV30, the J call TRBJ1-4; 7 positions agree with TRBD1. Germline assignment: CDR1 GTSNPN and CDR2 SVGIG (reference sequence). V shed 3 bases, J shed 8 bases, and the junction held 9 bases outside the gene matches. CDR3 length: 14 residues. CDR3 DNA: TGTGCCTGGAGCCCCAGACAGGGACGAGAAAAACTGTTTTTT. It is translated as CAWSPRQGREKLFF.

V is TRBV19 and J is TRBJ2-2; D might be TRBD2 (5 bases). This CDR3 contains 15 residues. Trimming took off 8 bases at V and 4 bases at J, with 17 bases between the two ends. The germline CDR1 and CDR2 sequences are LNHDA and SQIVND (reference sequence). CDR3 nucleotide sequence: TGTGCCAGTGGGCGTACGGGGAAGAGCACCGGGGAGCTGTTTTTT. This encodes CASGRTGKSTGELFF.

This rearrangement joins TRBV24-1 to TRBJ1-5; D not resolved. This CDR3 comprises 14 residues. The V gene's germline CDR1 is KGHDR and CDR2 SFDVKD. Trimming shortened V by 4 bases and J by 4 bases, and 10 bases separated the two germline ends. The CDR3 DNA reads as TGTGCCACCAGTGACGCGGGGTCGAATCAGCCCCAGCATTTT. Residues: CATSDAGSNQPQHF.

The chain links TRBV6-6 to TRBJ2-2, with unresolved D. The germline V gene encodes CDR1 MNHNY and CDR2 SVGAGI (reference sequence). V shed 0 bases and J shed 1 base, with 6 bases lying between them. The CDR3 is made up of 15 amino acids. The CDR3 loop is CASSYSLKNTGELFF. The CDR3 coding sequence is TGTGCCAGCAGTTACTCATTAAAGAACACCGGGGAGCTGTTTTTT.

A single count supports this clone. The chain recombines TRBV11-2 with TRBJ2-7; D gene uncertain. Germline V gene sequence: CDR1 SGHAT, CDR2 FQNNGV. This CDR3 is built from 11 residues. CDR3 loop: CASSVFHEQYF. CDR3 coding DNA: TGTGCTAGCTCGGTTTTCCACGAGCAGTACTTC.

The chain combines TRBV5-5 with TRBJ1-5; a weak D match, TRBD1 (5 bases). Germline V gives CDR1 SGHKS, CDR2 YYEKEE (reference sequence). The CDR3 runs 16 residues. V was trimmed by 1 base and J by 4 bases, leaving 15 bases between them. The chain's CDR3 is CASSLSGGVRNQPQHF. As DNA, the CDR3 is TGTGCCAGCAGCTTGTCGGGGGGTGTACGAAATCAGCCCCAGCATTTT.

The V gene is TRBV3-1 (or the pseudogene TRBV3-2), the J gene TRBJ2-1; 12 nucleotides line up with TRBD2. Germline lookup yields CDR1 LGHDT and CDR2 YNNKEL (reference sequence). The CDR3 is 17 amino acids. V shed 5 bases, J shed 2 bases, and the junction held 7 bases outside the gene matches. The CDR3, as DNA: TGTGCCAGCAGCTCGGGACTAGCGGGCCCTCCCTACAATGAGCAGTTCTTC. This sequence encodes CASSSGLAGPPYNEQFF.

Here the CDR3 DNA reads TGTGCCAGCAGCCAGGGGAATCAGCCCCAGCATTTT. Its protein product is CASSQGNQPQHF. The V gene is TRBV12-3 or TRBV12-4, the J gene TRBJ1-5; D may be TRBD1 (6 bases). This CDR3 has 12 amino acids. The ends were cut back, 6 bases at V and 4 bases at J, with 7 bases in the middle.

This chain connects TRBV4-3 to TRBJ1-1; TRBD1 agrees at 9 bases. CDR1 is LGHNA, CDR2 YSLEER, per germline. V lost 2 bases, J lost 5 bases, and 6 bases stayed unmatched. This CDR3 has 15 residues. The CDR3 loop is CASSQQQGARTEAFF. The DNA of the CDR3 is TGCGCCAGCAGCCAACAACAGGGGGCGAGGACTGAAGCTTTCTTT.

The chain recombines TRBV18 with TRBJ1-4; the match to TRBD1 covers 7 bases. Germline CDR1 KGHSH, CDR2 LQKENI. The CDR3 runs to 15 residues. V shed 3 bases and J 4 bases; nucleotides not matched to a gene: 5. The CDR3 coding sequence is TGTGCCAGCTCACCCCGACAGGGAAGTAATGAAAAACTGTTTTTT. Amino acids: CASSPRQGSNEKLFF.

For the CDR3, the DNA is TGTGCCAGCAGCCTCCTCGGGTCCTACGAGCAGTACTTC. As protein: CASSLLGSYEQYF. The chain joins TRBV7-2 to TRBJ2-7; D is ambiguous. Per germline, CDR1 SGHTA and CDR2 FQGNSA. The CDR3 totals 13 residues. V shed 5 bases and J shed 1 base, with 9 bases lying between them.

The sample holds a few counts of this clone. The V gene is TRBV28, the J gene TRBJ1-1; D is unresolved. Germline loops: CDR1 MDHEN, CDR2 SYDVKM. Trimming shortened V by 3 bases and J by 6 bases, and 17 bases separated the two germline ends. The CDR3 covers 15 residues. CDR3 loop: CASSLVSGSGAEAFF. The CDR3 coding sequence is TGTGCCAGCAGTTTGGTCTCCGGGTCCGGGGCTGAAGCTTTCTTT.